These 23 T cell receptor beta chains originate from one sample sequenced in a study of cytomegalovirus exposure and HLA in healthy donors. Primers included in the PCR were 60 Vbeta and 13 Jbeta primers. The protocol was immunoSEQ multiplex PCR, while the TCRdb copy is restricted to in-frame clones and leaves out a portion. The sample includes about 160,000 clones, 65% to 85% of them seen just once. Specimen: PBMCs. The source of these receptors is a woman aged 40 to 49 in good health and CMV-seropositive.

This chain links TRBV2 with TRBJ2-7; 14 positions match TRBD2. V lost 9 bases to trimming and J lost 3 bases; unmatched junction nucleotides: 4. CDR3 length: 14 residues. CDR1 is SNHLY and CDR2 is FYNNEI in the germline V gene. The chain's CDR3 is CARGGTSGGYEQYF. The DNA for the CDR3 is TGTGCCAGAGGAGGGACTAGCGGGGGCTACGAGCAGTACTTC.

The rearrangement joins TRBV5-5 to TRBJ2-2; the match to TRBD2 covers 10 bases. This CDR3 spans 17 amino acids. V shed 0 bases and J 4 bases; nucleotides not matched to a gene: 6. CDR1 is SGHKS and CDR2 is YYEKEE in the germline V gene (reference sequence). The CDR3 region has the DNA TGTGCCAGCAGCTTGGAACTAGCGGGATATTCCACCGGGGAGCTGTTTTTT. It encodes CASSLELAGYSTGELFF.

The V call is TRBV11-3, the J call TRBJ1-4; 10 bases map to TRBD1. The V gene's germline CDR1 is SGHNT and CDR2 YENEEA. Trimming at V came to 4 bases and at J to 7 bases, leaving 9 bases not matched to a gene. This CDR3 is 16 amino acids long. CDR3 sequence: CASSSNPGQGFEKLFF. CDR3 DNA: TGTGCCAGCAGCTCTAACCCGGGACAGGGGTTTGAAAAACTGTTTTTT.

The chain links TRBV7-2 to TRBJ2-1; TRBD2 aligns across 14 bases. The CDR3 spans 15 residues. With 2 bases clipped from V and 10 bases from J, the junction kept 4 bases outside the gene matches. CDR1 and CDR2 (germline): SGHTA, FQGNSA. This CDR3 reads CASSLRLAGGEEQFF. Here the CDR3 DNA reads TGTGCCAGCAGCTTAAGACTAGCGGGGGGGGAGGAGCAGTTCTTC. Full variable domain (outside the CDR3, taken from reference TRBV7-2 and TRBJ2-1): GAGVSQSPSNKVTEKGKDVELRCDPISGHTALYWYRQSLGQGLEFLIYFQGNSAPDKSGLPSDRFSAERTGGSVSTLTIQRTQQEDSAVYLCASSLRLAGGEEQFFGPGTRLTVL.

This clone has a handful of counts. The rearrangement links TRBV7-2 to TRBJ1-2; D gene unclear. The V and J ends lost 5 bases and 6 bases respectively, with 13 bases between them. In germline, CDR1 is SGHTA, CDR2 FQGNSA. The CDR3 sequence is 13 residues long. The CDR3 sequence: CASSPPGSNGYTF. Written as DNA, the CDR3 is TGTGCCAGCAGCCCCCCAGGCTCTAATGGCTACACCTTC.

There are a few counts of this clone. CDR3 coding DNA: TGTGCCAGCAGCGCCGGACTAGCGGGAGGTTCCTACGAGCAGTACTTC. Its protein product is CASSAGLAGGSYEQYF. The chain recombines TRBV7-2 with TRBJ2-7, with 14 bases fitting TRBD2. J lost 1 base, V lost 5 bases, and 4 bases had no gene match. The germline V gene has CDR1 SGHTA and CDR2 FQGNSA. The CDR3 is made up of 16 amino acids. The whole variable domain, remainder taken from reference TRBV7-2 and TRBJ2-7, is GAGVSQSPSNKVTEKGKDVELRCDPISGHTALYWYRQSLGQGLEFLIYFQGNSAPDKSGLPSDRFSAERTGGSVSTLTIQRTQQEDSAVYLCASSAGLAGGSYEQYFGPGTRLTVT.

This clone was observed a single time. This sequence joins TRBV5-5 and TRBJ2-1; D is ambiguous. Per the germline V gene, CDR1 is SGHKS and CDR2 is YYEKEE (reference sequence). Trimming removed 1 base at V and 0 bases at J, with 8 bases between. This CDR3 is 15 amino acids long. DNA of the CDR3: TGTGCCAGCAGCTTGATTCCCAGCTCCTACAATGAGCAGTTCTTC. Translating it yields CASSLIPSSYNEQFF.

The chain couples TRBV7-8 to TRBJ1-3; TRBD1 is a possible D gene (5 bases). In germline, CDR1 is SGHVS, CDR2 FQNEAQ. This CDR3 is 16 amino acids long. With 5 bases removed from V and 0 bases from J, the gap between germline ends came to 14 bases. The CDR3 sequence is CASSPLGPSSGNTIYF. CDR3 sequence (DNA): TGTGCCAGCAGCCCGCTGGGGCCGAGCTCTGGAAACACCATATATTTT.

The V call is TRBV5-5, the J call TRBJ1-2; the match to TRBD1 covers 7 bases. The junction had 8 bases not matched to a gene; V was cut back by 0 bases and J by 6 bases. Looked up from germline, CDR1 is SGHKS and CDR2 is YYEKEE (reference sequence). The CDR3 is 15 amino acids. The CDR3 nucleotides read TGTGCCAGCAGCTTGGGCCCGGGACAGCAGAATGGCTACACCTTC. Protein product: CASSLGPGQQNGYTF. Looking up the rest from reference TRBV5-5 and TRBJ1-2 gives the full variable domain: DAGVTQSPTHLIKTRGQQVTLRCSPISGHKSVSWYQQVLGQGPQFIFQYYEKEERGRGNFPDRFSARQFPNYSSELNVNALLLGDSALYLCASSLGPGQQNGYTFGSGTRLTVV.

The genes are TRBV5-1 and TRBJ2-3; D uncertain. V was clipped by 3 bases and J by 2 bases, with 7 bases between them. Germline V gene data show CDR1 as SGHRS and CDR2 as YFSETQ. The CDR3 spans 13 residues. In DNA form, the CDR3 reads TGCGCCAGCAGCTCGGAGATCACAGATACGCAGTATTTT. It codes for CASSSEITDTQYF. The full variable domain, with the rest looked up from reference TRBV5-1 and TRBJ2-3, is KAGVTQTPRYLIKTRGQQVTLSCSPISGHRSVSWYQQTPGQGLQFLFEYFSETQRNKGNFPGRFSGRQFSNSRSEMNVSTLELGDSALYLCASSSEITDTQYFGPGTRLTVL.

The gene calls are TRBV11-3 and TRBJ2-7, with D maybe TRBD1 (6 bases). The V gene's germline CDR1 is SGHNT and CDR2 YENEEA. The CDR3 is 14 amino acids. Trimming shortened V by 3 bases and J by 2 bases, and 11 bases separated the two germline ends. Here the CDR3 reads CASSFLRGAYEQYF. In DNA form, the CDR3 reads TGTGCCAGCAGCTTTCTCAGGGGAGCCTACGAGCAGTACTTC.

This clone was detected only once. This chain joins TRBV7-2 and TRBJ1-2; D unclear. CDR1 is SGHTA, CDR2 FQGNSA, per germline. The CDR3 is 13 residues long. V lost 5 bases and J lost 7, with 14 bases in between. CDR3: CASSPPGEVGYTF. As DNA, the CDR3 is TGTGCCAGCAGCCCCCCAGGCGAAGTTGGCTACACCTTC.

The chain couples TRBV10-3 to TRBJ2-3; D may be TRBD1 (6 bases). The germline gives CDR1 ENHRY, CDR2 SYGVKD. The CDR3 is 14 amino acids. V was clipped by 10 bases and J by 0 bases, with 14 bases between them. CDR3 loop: CATSNRASTDTQYF. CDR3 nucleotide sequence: TGTGCCACCTCGAACAGGGCTAGCACAGATACGCAGTATTTT.

This chain's CDR3 is CSVLTAGNQPQHF. CDR3 DNA: TGCAGCGTTCTAACAGCCGGCAATCAGCCCCAGCATTTT. The V and J genes are TRBV29-1 and TRBJ1-5; D remains unclear. There are 13 residues in the CDR3. Germline V gives CDR1 SQVTM, CDR2 ANQGSEA. Trimming pared 5 bases from V and 2 bases from J, leaving 10 bases between.

CDR3 amino acids: CASSIELAGEDTQYF. In DNA, the CDR3 is TGTGCCAGTAGTATAGAGCTAGCGGGAGAAGATACGCAGTATTTT. V is TRBV19 and J is TRBJ2-3; TRBD2 matches 10 bases. The germline CDR1 and CDR2 sequences are LNHDA and SQIVND (reference sequence). The J segment lost 5 bases and the V segment lost 0 bases, leaving 2 bases of the junction unmatched. The CDR3 is 15 amino acids.

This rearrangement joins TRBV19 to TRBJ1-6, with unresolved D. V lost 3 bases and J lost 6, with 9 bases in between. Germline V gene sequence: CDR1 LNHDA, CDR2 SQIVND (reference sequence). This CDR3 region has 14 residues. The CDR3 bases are TGTGCCAGTAGTATTGCGGCGGCTAATTCACCCCTCCACTTT. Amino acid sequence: CASSIAAANSPLHF.

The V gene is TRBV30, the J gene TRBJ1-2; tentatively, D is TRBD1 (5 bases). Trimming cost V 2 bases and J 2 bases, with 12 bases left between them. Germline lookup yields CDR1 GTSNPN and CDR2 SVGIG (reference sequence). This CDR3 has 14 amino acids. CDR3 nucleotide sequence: TGTGCCTGGAGTAGGAGGGAGGGGAACTATGGCTACACCTTC. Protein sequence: CAWSRREGNYGYTF.

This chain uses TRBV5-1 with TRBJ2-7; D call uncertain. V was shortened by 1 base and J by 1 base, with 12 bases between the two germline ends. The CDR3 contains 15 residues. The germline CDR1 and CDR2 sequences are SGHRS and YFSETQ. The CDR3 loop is CASSLTPGQSYEQYF. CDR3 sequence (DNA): TGCGCCAGCAGCTTGACACCAGGCCAGTCCTACGAGCAGTACTTC.

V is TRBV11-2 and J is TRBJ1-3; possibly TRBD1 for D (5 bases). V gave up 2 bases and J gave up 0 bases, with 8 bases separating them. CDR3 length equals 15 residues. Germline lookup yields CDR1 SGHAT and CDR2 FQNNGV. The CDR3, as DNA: TGTGCCAGCAGCTTATTGGGGCCCTCTGGAAACACCATATATTTT. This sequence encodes CASSLLGPSGNTIYF.

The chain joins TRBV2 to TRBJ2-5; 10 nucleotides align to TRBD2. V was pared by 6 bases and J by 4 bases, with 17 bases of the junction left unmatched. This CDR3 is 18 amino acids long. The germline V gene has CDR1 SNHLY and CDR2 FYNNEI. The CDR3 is CASRAAPATPSGGETQYF. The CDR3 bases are TGTGCCAGCAGAGCTGCCCCTGCCACTCCTAGCGGGGGAGAGACCCAGTACTTC.

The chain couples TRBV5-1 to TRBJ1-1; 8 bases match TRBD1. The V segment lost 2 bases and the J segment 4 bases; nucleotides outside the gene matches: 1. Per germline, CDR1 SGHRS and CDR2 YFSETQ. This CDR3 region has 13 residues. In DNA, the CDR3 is TGCGCCAGCAGCTTCACAGGGGGCACTGAAGCTTTCTTT. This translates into CASSFTGGTEAFF.

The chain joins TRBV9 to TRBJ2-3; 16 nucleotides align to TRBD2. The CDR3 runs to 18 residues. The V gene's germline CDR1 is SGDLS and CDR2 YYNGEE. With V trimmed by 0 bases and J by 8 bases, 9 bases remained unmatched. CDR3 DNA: TGTGCCAGCAGCGTAGAGGGACTAGCGGGGGGGCGAGGAGGTACGCAGTATTTT. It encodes CASSVEGLAGGRGGTQYF.

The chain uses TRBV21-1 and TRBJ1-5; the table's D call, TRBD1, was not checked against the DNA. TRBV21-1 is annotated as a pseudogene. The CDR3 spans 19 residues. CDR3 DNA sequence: TGTGCCAGCAGCAAATATGGGCCAGGGGAAGGGTTGAGCAATCAGCCCCAGCATTTT. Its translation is CASSKYGPGEGLSNQPQHF.